A selection of T cell receptor beta chains follows, all from one sample in a study of breast tumors, draining lymph nodes, adjacent tissues. TCRdb reprocessed the multiplex PCR reads with MiXCR, giving one entry per CDR3 protein. The sample lists tens of thousands of distinct CDR3 sequences; more than 20% were seen once. Material: breast tumor tissue. The receptors shown here come from a female donor with breast cancer. Some clones in this sample may be carry-over from other donors' samples. Each CDR3 is given with its conserved first and last residue. The D gene is left open where the match is weak. Part of the rows lack a size; the others show once, few, many or a class for expanded clones.

TRBJ1-2 TRBV5-4 few TRBD1 CASSLTGQVPYGYTF TGTGCCAGCAGCTTGACCGGACAGGTGCCCTATGGCTACACCTTC
TRBJ2-5 TRBV9 many TRBD1 CASSAGTGGETQYF TGTGCCAGCAGCGCCGGGACAGGCGGGGAGACCCAGTACTTC
TRBJ2-7 TRBV7-9 large NA CASSLTASYEQYF TGTGCCAGCAGCTTGACAGCCTCCTACGAGCAGTACTTC
TRBJ2-3 TRBV5-1 many NA CASSLAGSYTDTQYF TGCGCCAGCAGCTTGGCGGGGTCGTACACAGATACGCAGTATTTT
TRBJ2-7 TRBV4-1 many TRBD2 CASSQRLSGSEDEQYF TGCGCCAGCAGCCAACGCCTTAGCGGGAGCGAAGACGAGCAGTACTTC
TRBJ2-7 TRBV6-2/TRBV6-3 few TRBD1 CASSKIPGQGAIAGVYEQYF TGTGCCAGCAGCAAAATACCGGGACAGGGGGCGATAGCGGGAGTCTACGAGCAGTACTTC
TRBJ1-4 TRBV30 many NA CAWSTLLRDRQRKLFF TGTGCCTGGAGTACTCTACTCCGGGACCGGCAAAGAAAACTGTTTTTT
TRBJ2-2 TRBV7-8 many NA CASSPRPLMANTGELFF TGTGCCAGCAGCCCCCGTCCCTTAATGGCGAACACCGGGGAGCTGTTTTTT
TRBJ2-3 TRBV5-1 many NA CASSLRPSTDTQYF TGCGCCAGCAGCTTGAGGCCGAGCACAGATACGCAGTATTTT
TRBJ2-7 TRBV7-8 many NA CASSPDVSYEQYF TGTGCCAGCAGCCCGGACGTCTCCTACGAGCAGTACTTC
TRBJ1-4 TRBV15 many NA CATSSTGIGEKLFF TGTGCCACCAGCAGCACAGGGATCGGTGAAAAACTGTTTTTT
TRBJ2-2 TRBV9 few NA CASKGENTGELFF TGTGCCAGCAAAGGCGAAAACACCGGGGAGCTGTTTTTT
TRBJ2-2 TRBV18 few NA CASSPVAATNTGELFF TGTGCCAGCTCACCAGTCGCGGCTACGAACACCGGGGAGCTGTTTTTT
TRBJ2-5 TRBV2 many NA CATVDLRETQYF TGTGCCACCGTAGATTTAAGAGAGACCCAGTACTTC
TRBJ2-7 TRBV2 medium-sized NA CASSGGTVNVYEQYF TGTGCCAGCAGTGGGGGAACTGTAAATGTCTACGAGCAGTACTTC
TRBJ2-1 TRBV20-1 many NA CSVPPLASYNEQFF TGCAGTGTCCCGCCGCTAGCGTCCTACAATGAGCAGTTCTTC
TRBJ2-7 TRBV6-4 NA TRBD2 CASSDPAGLAAYEQYF TGTGCCAGCAGTGACCCCGCCGGACTAGCGGCCTACGAGCAGTACTTC
TRBJ2-5 TRBV20-1 many NA CSVIDRRGQETQYF TGCAGTGTAATTGATCGACGGGGTCAAGAGACCCAGTACTTC
TRBJ2-3 TRBV5-5 many NA CASRSGLDSTDTQYF TGTGCCAGCAGGTCGGGACTGGATAGCACAGATACGCAGTATTTT
TRBJ2-1 TRBV7-9 many NA CASSQGNYNEQFF TGTGCCAGCAGTCAGGGGAACTACAATGAGCAGTTCTTC
TRBJ2-2 TRBV5-6 many TRBD2 CASSSLPLTSVGTGELFF TGTGCCAGCAGCTCCCTGCCACTCACTAGCGTGGGGACCGGGGAGCTGTTTTTT
TRBJ1-6 TRBV12-3/TRBV12-4 NA NA CASSRTGGPLRF TGTGCCAGCAGTCGCACTGGGGGACCCCTCCGCTTT
TRBJ2-1 TRBV20-1 NA NA CSASQGTAYNEQFF TGCAGTGCTAGTCAAGGGACGGCTTACAATGAGCAGTTCTTC
TRBJ1-3 TRBV9 many TRBD1 CASSPGQGPGNTIYF TGTGCCAGCAGCCCCGGACAGGGACCAGGAAACACCATATATTTT
TRBJ1-4 TRBV7-9 many NA CASSSGTANEKLFF TGTGCCAGCAGCAGCGGGACGGCAAATGAAAAACTGTTTTTT
TRBJ2-1 TRBV7-3 NA TRBD2 CASSDHFERGARDEQFF TGTGCCAGCAGCGACCATTTCGAGCGGGGGGCCAGGGATGAGCAGTTCTTC
TRBJ1-4 TRBV5-1 many TRBD1 CASSNKDRGGEKLFF TGCGCCAGCAGCAACAAAGACAGGGGCGGTGAAAAACTGTTTTTT
TRBJ1-2 TRBV4-1 many NA CASSQDVRANYGYTF TGCGCCAGCAGCCAAGATGTCAGGGCTAACTATGGCTACACCTTC
TRBJ2-7 TRBV5-6 many TRBD1 CASSKEQGATYEQYF TGTGCCAGCAGCAAGGAACAGGGGGCTACCTACGAGCAGTACTTC
TRBJ2-4 TRBV18 few NA CASSVQTGAWGDIQYF TGTGCCAGCTCAGTCCAAACAGGGGCCTGGGGGGACATTCAGTACTTC
TRBJ2-2 TRBV4-1 many TRBD1 CASSHPIRDRVVGELFF TGCGCCAGCAGCCACCCGATAAGGGACAGAGTAGTCGGGGAGCTGTTTTTT
TRBJ2-7 TRBV19 many NA CASSLAGTTGEQYF TGTGCCAGTAGTTTAGCCGGGACAACGGGTGAGCAGTACTTC
TRBJ2-1 TRBV6-1 many NA CASSEMKGVGQFF TGTGCCAGCAGTGAAATGAAGGGGGTCGGGCAGTTCTTC
TRBJ1-2 TRBV7-3 many TRBD1 CASSPTTGDGYTF TGTGCCAGCAGCCCGACGACAGGGGATGGCTACACCTTC
TRBJ2-3 TRBV18 few NA CASSPAGPTEAGTDTQYF TGTGCCAGCTCACCCGCTGGGCCGACAGAAGCTGGCACAGATACGCAGTATTTT
TRBJ1-5 TRBV19 many NA CASSLRQRGPQHF TGTGCCAGTAGTCTACGGCAACGGGGGCCCCAGCATTTT
TRBJ2-3 TRBV14 few NA CASSQQSGTDTQYF TGTGCCAGCAGCCAACAGTCAGGCACAGATACGCAGTATTTT
TRBJ2-7 TRBV7-2 many NA CASSLEDGREQYF TGTGCCAGCAGCTTAGAAGATGGTCGCGAGCAGTACTTC
TRBJ2-4 TRBV5-4 few NA CASSSTWVGGKNIQYF TGTGCCAGCAGCTCGACTTGGGTCGGGGGCAAAAACATTCAGTACTTC
TRBJ1-5 TRBV4-1 many NA CASSQTTGYNNQPQHF TGCGCCAGCAGCCAAACGACAGGTTACAATAATCAGCCCCAGCATTTT
TRBJ2-1 TRBV6-1 many NA CASSARGLSYNEQFF TGTGCCAGCAGTGCCAGGGGTTTATCCTACAATGAGCAGTTCTTC
TRBJ2-3 TRBV9 many TRBD1 CASSVLPGQGPDTQYF TGTGCCAGCAGCGTGCTACCGGGACAGGGCCCAGATACGCAGTATTTT
TRBJ2-2 TRBV20-1 many TRBD2 CSARVGLAANTGELFF TGCAGTGCTAGAGTGGGACTAGCGGCGAACACCGGGGAGCTGTTTTTT
TRBJ2-1 TRBV19 NA NA CASKGERDHNEQFF TGTGCCAGTAAAGGGGAGAGGGACCACAATGAGCAGTTCTTC
TRBJ1-2 TRBV10-3 NA NA CAISEMGSGYTF TGTGCCATCAGTGAGATGGGCAGTGGCTACACCTTC
TRBJ2-5 TRBV5-5 NA NA CASSLGSRGGRQETQYF TGTGCCAGCAGCTTGGGAAGTAGGGGTGGTAGGCAAGAGACCCAGTACTTC
TRBJ2-1 TRBV20-1 NA TRBD2 CSASEGRAYNEQFF TGCAGTGCTAGCGAGGGGAGGGCCTACAATGAGCAGTTCTTC
TRBJ2-7 TRBV20-1 many NA CSAKTVTYEQYF TGCAGTGCTAAGACAGTGACCTACGAGCAGTACTTC
TRBJ2-2 TRBV20-1 many TRBD1 CSAMGLPGQGHTGELFF TGCAGTGCTATGGGCCTTCCGGGACAGGGGCACACCGGGGAGCTGTTTTTT
TRBJ2-3 TRBV7-9 many NA CASSGDQGGEDTQYF TGTGCCAGCAGCGGAGATCAGGGGGGAGAAGATACGCAGTATTTT
TRBJ2-1 TRBV25-1 NA TRBD2 CASSETSGRSYNEQFF TGTGCCAGCAGCGAAACTAGCGGAAGATCCTACAATGAGCAGTTCTTC